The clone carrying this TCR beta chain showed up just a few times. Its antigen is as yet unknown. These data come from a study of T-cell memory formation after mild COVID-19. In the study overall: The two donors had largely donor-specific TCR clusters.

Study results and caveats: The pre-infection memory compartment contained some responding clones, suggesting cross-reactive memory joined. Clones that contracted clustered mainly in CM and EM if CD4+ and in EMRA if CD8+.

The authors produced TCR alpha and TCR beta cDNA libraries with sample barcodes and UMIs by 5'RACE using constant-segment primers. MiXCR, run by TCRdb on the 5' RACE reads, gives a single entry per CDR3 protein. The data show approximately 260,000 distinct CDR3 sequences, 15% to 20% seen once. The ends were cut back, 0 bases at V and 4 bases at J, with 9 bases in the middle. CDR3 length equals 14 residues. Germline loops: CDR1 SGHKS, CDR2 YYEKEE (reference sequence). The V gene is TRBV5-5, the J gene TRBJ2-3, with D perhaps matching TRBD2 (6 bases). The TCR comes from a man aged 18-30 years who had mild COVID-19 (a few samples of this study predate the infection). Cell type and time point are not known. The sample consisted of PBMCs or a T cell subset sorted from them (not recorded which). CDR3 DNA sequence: TGTGCCAGCAGCTTGGGGTGGGGGGCAGATACGCAGTATTTT. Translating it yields CASSLGWGADTQYF. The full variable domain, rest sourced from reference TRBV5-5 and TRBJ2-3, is DAGVTQSPTHLIKTRGQQVTLRCSPISGHKSVSWYQQVLGQGPQFIFQYYEKEERGRGNFPDRFSARQFPNYSSELNVNALLLGDSALYLCASSLGWGADTQYFGPGTRLTVL.